This is a list of T cell receptor beta chains from one sample in a study of blood T cell repertoires in COVID-19. Clones were read by immunoSEQ multiplex PCR, and TCRdb kept only the in-frame ones, dropping some. The table includes 60,000 to 85,000 clones, approximately 79% detected once. Sequenced material: peripheral blood. The receptor set was obtained from a human donor with acute or convalescent COVID-19. The donor label of this sample is uncertain. Each CDR3 is given without its conserved first and last residue.

TRBV7-8	TRBJ2-7	ASSPTPQTGGQGISYEQY
TRBV28	TRBJ1-4	ASLPGDFREKLF
TRBV11-2	TRBJ2-1	ASSLVGGGKVYNEQF
TRBV5-1	TRBJ2-3	ASSSSYTDTQY
TRBV7-9	TRBJ2-7	ASSLRAGPSEQY
TRBV5-6	TRBJ2-5	ASSSGGVTQY
TRBV18	TRBJ2-3	ASERDTDTQY
TRBV7-8	TRBJ1-6	ASSLRGGYNSPLH
TRBV6-5	TRBJ2-7	ASSYNRAQAEQY
TRBV7-2	TRBJ2-5	ASSLATSGGQETQY
TRBV6-2/TRBV6-3	TRBJ1-5	ASSYPGTGQPQH
TRBV7-2	TRBJ1-1	ASSLGSTPNTEAF
TRBV6-5	TRBJ1-2	ASSTGGQGWSGYT
TRBV28	TRBJ2-7	ASAGQGNEQY
TRBV4-3	TRBJ1-5	ASSQDFDQPQH
TRBV7-3	TRBJ2-4	ASSPLAGDGGYIQY
TRBV7-2	TRBJ2-1	ASSFLGLAGKNEQF
TRBV19	TRBJ1-5	ASSRSRDSNQPQH
TRBV5-1	TRBJ2-3	ASSQGGRSFTDTQY
TRBV5-5	TRBJ1-1	ASNPSPGGGQLRATEAF
TRBV2	TRBJ1-2	ASRGDYGYT
TRBV10-1	TRBJ1-3	ASSRHRTGGPGNTIY
TRBV7-2	TRBJ2-2	ASSFSRDTGELF
TRBV29-1	TRBJ1-2	SVVWEEAYGYT
TRBV11-2	TRBJ2-3	ASSLDYTDTQY
TRBV5-8	TRBJ2-3	ASSRGQGKDTQY